This TCR beta chain was captured in a study of blood T cells in healthy people across ages. The ends lost 1 base at V and 4 bases at J; junction bases unmatched: 6. CDR3 length: 16 amino acids. Germline V gives CDR1 SGHRS, CDR2 YFSETQ. The authors ran a second PCR of 7 to 11 cycles using a sample-barcoded 5' primer and a J-beta primer mix. In TCRdb, the 5' RACE reads were re-called with MiXCR into one record per CDR3 protein. The table includes hundreds of thousands of distinct CDR3 sequences, over 40% detected once. Remarks on this clonotype: Antigen: not known.

Study findings and constraints: PBMCs that were unsorted prevented a conclusive naive versus antigen-experienced comparison. The study regarded diversity estimates from one million T cells as underestimates.

The sequenced material came from blood. The origin of this receptor is a woman of 80 years or more in good health. The gene calls are TRBV5-1 and TRBJ2-1, with 9 bases lining up with TRBD2. CDR3 sequence (DNA): TGCGCCAGCAGCTTGTCTAGCGGGATGGGGTACAATGAGCAGTTCTTC. Residues: CASSLSSGMGYNEQFF.